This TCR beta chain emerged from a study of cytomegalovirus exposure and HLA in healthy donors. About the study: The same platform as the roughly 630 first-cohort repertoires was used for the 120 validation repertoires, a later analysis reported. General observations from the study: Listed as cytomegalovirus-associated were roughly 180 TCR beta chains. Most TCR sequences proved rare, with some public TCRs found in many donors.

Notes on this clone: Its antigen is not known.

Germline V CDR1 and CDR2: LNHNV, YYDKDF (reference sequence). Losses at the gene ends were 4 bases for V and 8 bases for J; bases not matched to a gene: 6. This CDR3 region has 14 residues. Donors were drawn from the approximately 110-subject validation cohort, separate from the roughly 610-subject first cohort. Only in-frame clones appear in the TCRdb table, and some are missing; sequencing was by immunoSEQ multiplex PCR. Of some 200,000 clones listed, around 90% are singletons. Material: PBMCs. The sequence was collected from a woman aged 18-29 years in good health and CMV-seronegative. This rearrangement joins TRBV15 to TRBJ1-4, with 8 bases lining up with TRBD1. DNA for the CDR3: TGTGCCACCAGCACTCGACAGGGGTGGGAAAAACTGTTTTTT. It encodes CATSTRQGWEKLFF.